These 29 T cell receptor beta chains were all obtained from the same sample, sequenced in a study of regulatory T cells in long-lasting Graves disease. Arm-PCR of CDR3 regions and iRepertoire HTBI primers were used to build TCR beta libraries. TCRdb re-derived calls from the multiplex PCR reads in MiXCR, one entry per CDR3 protein. The table lists over 450,000 distinct CDR3 sequences, about 22% of them singletons. This sample's time point: persistent/refractory GD, antithyroid drugs over 5 years with positive TRAb. Generation of the TCR library employed RNA extracted from PBMCs. The sequenced sample was peripheral blood mononuclear cells (PBMCs), obtained when the disease was refractory, from a patient treated with antithyroid drugs. These receptors were collected from a female donor with Graves disease.

The chain recombines TRBV7-2 with TRBJ1-1; D gene unclear. Trimming removed 2 bases from V and 1 base from J, with 11 bases in between. CDR3 length equals 15 residues. CDR1 and CDR2 from the germline V gene are SGHTA and FQGNSA. CDR3 loop: CASSLYGSGNTEAFF. The CDR3, as DNA: TGTGCCAGCAGCTTATATGGTTCGGGGAACACTGAAGCTTTCTTT.

The table lists this clonotype with many counts. This rearrangement joins TRBV12-3 or TRBV12-4 to TRBJ1-1; D is possibly TRBD1 (5 bases). CDR3 length equals 15 residues. V lost 3 bases and J lost 4, with 15 bases in between. The DNA for the CDR3 is TGTGCCAGCAGTTTTCGCCTGGGGGTATCCACTGAAGCTTTCTTT. This codes for CASSFRLGVSTEAFF.

This clonotype was recorded a few times. The rearrangement links TRBV13 to TRBJ1-1; possibly TRBD1 for D (6 bases). This CDR3 comprises 16 residues. Germline CDR1 reads PRHDT; CDR2 reads FYEKMQ (reference sequence). Trimming shortened V by 3 bases and J by 3 bases, and 17 bases separated the two germline ends. The CDR3 nucleotides read TGTGCCAGCAGCTTGCGGGACGGGGGGCCGCACACTGAAGCTTTCTTT. Translation: CASSLRDGGPHTEAFF.

This clonotype showed up many times. The chain links TRBV5-6 to TRBJ2-7; possibly TRBD1 for D (5 bases). Germline V gives CDR1 SGHDT, CDR2 YYEEEE. The CDR3 extends over 15 amino acids. Deletions cut 0 bases from V and 5 bases from J, with 15 bases between. The CDR3 DNA is TGTGCCAGCAGCTTGGGAGTCTCAGGGATCGACGAGCAGTACTTC. It specifies CASSLGVSGIDEQYF.

This clonotype was observed many times. V is TRBV28 and J is TRBJ1-5; D perhaps matches TRBD1 (6 bases). V lost 3 bases, J lost 2 bases, and 11 bases lay in between. This CDR3 has 15 residues. Per the germline V gene, CDR1 is MDHEN and CDR2 is SYDVKM. The CDR3 sequence is CASSFYREGNQPQHF. The CDR3 DNA reads TGTGCCAGCAGTTTCTACAGGGAGGGCAATCAGCCCCAGCATTTT.

In this sample, this clonotype turned up many times. V usage is TRBV6-1 and J usage is TRBJ2-2; 7 bases line up with TRBD1. The CDR3 sequence is 15 residues long. V was clipped by 6 bases and J by 1 base; unmatched bases: 5. Per germline, CDR1 MNHNS and CDR2 SASEGT. The CDR3 bases are TGTGCCAGCAGGAGGGACAGTCTGAACACCGGGGAGCTGTTTTTT. Translating it yields CASRRDSLNTGELFF.

This clonotype was detected only a few times. The chain combines TRBV6-1 with TRBJ1-2, with D perhaps matching TRBD1 (5 bases). The germline gives CDR1 MNHNS, CDR2 SASEGT. Deletions cut 6 bases from V and 3 bases from J, with 14 bases between. CDR3 size: 14 residues. The CDR3 DNA is TGTGCCAGCAGCACTAGGGGTAGCGACTATGGCTACACCTTC. It codes for CASSTRGSDYGYTF.

This clonotype was counted a few times. The chain combines TRBV28 with TRBJ1-3, with D possibly TRBD1 on 5 matching bases. The CDR3 covers 16 residues. Trimming pared 3 bases from V and 2 bases from J, leaving 14 bases between. Germline loops: CDR1 MDHEN, CDR2 SYDVKM. CDR3 coding DNA: TGTGCCAGCAGTTTCCCGATGGAAGGGGCTGGAAACACCATATATTTT. Protein product: CASSFPMEGAGNTIYF.

With respect to this clonotype: A single base is all that separates this from a far larger clone, so a read error is likely. The rearrangement uses TRBV11-3 and TRBJ1-6; D may be TRBD1 (5 bases). This CDR3 comprises 14 residues. The germline CDR1 and CDR2 sequences are SGHNT and YENEEA. The CDR3 is CASSFAGRRYEALF. Here the CDR3 DNA reads TGTGCCAGCAGCTTTGCGGGACGAAGGTATGAAGCTCTCTTT.

This clonotype was counted a few times. The rearrangement uses TRBV6-1 and TRBJ2-7; no reliable D call. CDR1 is MNHNS and CDR2 is SASEGT in the germline V gene. V lost 6 bases to trimming and J lost 0 bases, with 12 bases between them. The CDR3 runs to 14 residues. In nucleotides, the CDR3 is TGTGCCAGCAGAGGCGTCACCCCCTCCTACGAGCAGTACTTC. This codes for CASRGVTPSYEQYF.

This clonotype has at least ten counts. V and J are TRBV28 and TRBJ2-7; TRBD2 is a possible D gene (5 bases). CDR1 is MDHEN, CDR2 SYDVKM, per germline. CDR3 size: 14 residues. The V end lost 6 bases, the J end lost 6 bases, and 18 bases lay between the germline ends. DNA for the CDR3: TGTGCCAGCAGCCCTATGAGGGCCCCTAGCGAGCAGTACTTC. Its translation is CASSPMRAPSEQYF. The whole variable domain, filled in from reference TRBV28 and TRBJ2-7, reads DVKVTQSSRYLVKRTGEKVFLECVQDMDHENMFWYRQDPGLGLRLIYFSYDVKMKEKGDIPEGYSVSREKKERFSLILESASTNQTSMYLCASSPMRAPSEQYFGPGTRLTVT.

This clonotype has ten or more counts. The V gene is TRBV29-1, the J gene TRBJ2-1; TRBD2 is a possible D gene (6 bases). Germline CDR1 reads SQVTM; CDR2 reads ANQGSEA. With 4 bases removed from V and 7 bases from J, the gap between germline ends came to 17 bases. This CDR3 has 14 amino acids. The CDR3 DNA follows: TGCAGCGTTGTGGGGCCCTCCGGGGGAAATGAGCAGTTCTTC. This encodes CSVVGPSGGNEQFF.

In this sample, this clonotype turned up a few times. This rearrangement joins TRBV4-2 to TRBJ2-2; unclear D gene. This CDR3 comprises 17 residues. V was shortened by 1 base and J by 3 bases, with 15 bases between the two germline ends. The germline CDR1 and CDR2 sequences are LGHNA and YNFKEQ. The CDR3, as DNA: TGTGCCAGCAGCCAAGGGCCCCTAGGGCTTGACACCGGGGAGCTGTTTTTT. This codes for CASSQGPLGLDTGELFF.

This clonotype was seen only a few times. This chain uses TRBV6-1 with TRBJ2-4, with D tentatively TRBD2 (6 bases). Trimming shortened V by 7 bases and J by 0 bases, and 13 bases separated the two germline ends. Per germline, CDR1 MNHNS and CDR2 SASEGT. The CDR3 is 15 amino acids. The CDR3 nucleotides are TGTGCCAGCACCGTTAGCGGAATAGCCAAAAACATTCAGTACTTC. Amino acids: CASTVSGIAKNIQYF.

This clonotype was detected many times. This chain joins TRBV6-1 and TRBJ2-7, with a tentative D call TRBD1 (6 bases). The V and J ends lost 6 bases and 4 bases respectively, with 19 bases between them. The CDR3 consists of 15 residues. Germline loops: CDR1 MNHNS, CDR2 SASEGT. DNA for the CDR3: TGTGCCAGCAGGAACTTCAGGGGTGGCTTTTACGAGCAGTACTTC. Protein: CASRNFRGGFYEQYF.

This clonotype came up many times. The V call is TRBV7-2, the J call TRBJ2-7; D tentatively fits TRBD1 or TRBD2 (5 bases each). From germline, CDR1 is SGHTA and CDR2 FQGNSA. The CDR3 has 15 residues. V shed 7 bases and J shed 5 bases, with 21 bases lying between them. The chain's CDR3 is CASTKGPGVVHEQYF. The CDR3 nucleotides read TGTGCCAGCACCAAGGGACCTGGCGTCGTCCACGAGCAGTACTTC.

In its sample, this clonotype was seen many times. The CDR3 reads CSASRTGTGAEAFF. The CDR3 nucleotides are TGCAGTGCTAGCCGGACAGGGACGGGGGCTGAAGCTTTCTTT. This chain uses TRBV20-1 with TRBJ1-1, with 8 positions matching TRBD1. The ends lost 3 bases at V and 6 bases at J; junction bases unmatched: 9. The CDR3 runs 14 residues. The germline CDR1 and CDR2 sequences are DFQATT and SNEGSKA (reference sequence).

As for this clonotype: This may come from a read error, since a much larger clone is one base off. This chain uses TRBV11-2 with TRBJ1-5; the D gene is possibly TRBD1 (6 bases). Germline-derived CDR1 and CDR2 are SGHAT and FQNNGV. V lost 0 bases, J lost 5 bases, and 14 bases lay in between. CDR3 length equals 16 residues. The CDR3 reads CASSLDRGGLDQPQHF. The DNA for the CDR3 is TGTGCCAGCAGCTTAGATCGAGGGGGTCTGGATCAGCCCCAGCATTTT.

In its sample, this clonotype was seen many times. The chain joins TRBV11-2 to TRBJ2-5, with D hard to call. The CDR3 has 19 amino acids. In germline, CDR1 is SGHAT, CDR2 FQNNGV. V gave up 5 bases and J gave up 0 bases, with 25 bases separating them. CDR3 DNA sequence: TGTGCCAGCAGCCATACCGTCGTCATAGCCGTGGGGTACCAAGAGACCCAGTACTTC. This encodes CASSHTVVIAVGYQETQYF.

This rearrangement joins TRBV29-1 to TRBJ2-5, with a weak D call TRBD1 (5 bases). Trimming pared 5 bases from V and 4 bases from J, leaving 26 bases between. The CDR3 extends over 17 amino acids. CDR1 SQVTM and CDR2 ANQGSEA come from the germline V gene. CDR3 nucleotides: TGCAGCGTTTTCGTTTTACCTATGGGGCCCAGGAGAGAGACCCAGTACTTC. Encoded protein: CSVFVLPMGPRRETQYF.

The chain combines TRBV20-1 with TRBJ1-1; no firm D call. The CDR3 length is 11 residues. Germline V gene lookup returns CDR1 DFQATT and CDR2 SNEGSKA (reference sequence). With 6 bases removed from V and 11 bases from J, the gap between germline ends came to 16 bases. Here the CDR3 DNA reads TGCAGTGCCCTAGCTGGCAGGACGGCTTTCTTT. This encodes CSALAGRTAFF.

This clonotype was detected ten times or more. The chain is built from TRBV5-1 and TRBJ1-5; 9 nucleotides align to TRBD1. The CDR3 extends over 15 amino acids. Germline V gene lookup returns CDR1 SGHRS and CDR2 YFSETQ. Unmatched junction bases numbered 7, after V lost 4 bases and J lost 5 bases. This chain's CDR3 is CASSPEGQGHQPQHF. The CDR3, as DNA: TGCGCCAGCAGCCCTGAGGGACAGGGACATCAGCCCCAGCATTTT.

V usage is TRBV15 and J usage is TRBJ2-1; D remains unclear. Trimming stripped 6 bases from V and 3 bases from J, with 18 bases between. Germline CDR1 reads LNHNV; CDR2 reads YYDKDF (reference sequence). CDR3 length: 16 amino acids. The CDR3 here is CATRSNTRDSYNEQFF. The CDR3 DNA reads TGTGCCACCAGAAGTAATACAAGGGATAGCTACAATGAGCAGTTCTTC. Variable domain in full (rest from reference TRBV15 and TRBJ2-1): DAMVIQNPRYQVTQFGKPVTLSCSQTLNHNVMYWYQQKSSQAPKLLFHYYDKDFNNEADTPDNFQSRRPNTSFCFLDIRSPGLGDTAMYLCATRSNTRDSYNEQFFGPGTRLTVL.

This clonotype was detected only a few times. The genes are TRBV30 and TRBJ2-7; weak D call: TRBD1 (5 bases). The CDR3 totals 14 residues. Trimming shortened V by 2 bases and J by 5 bases, and 16 bases separated the two germline ends. Germline V gene lookup returns CDR1 GTSNPN and CDR2 SVGIG (reference sequence). DNA for the CDR3: TGTGCCTGGAGTATAAGGGGCAGACCCCACGAGCAGTACTTC. Its protein is CAWSIRGRPHEQYF.

This clonotype was seen repeatedly, ten times or more. The V and J genes are TRBV28 and TRBJ1-1; tentatively, D is TRBD1 (5 bases). This CDR3 has 13 amino acids. With 6 bases removed from V and 3 bases from J, the gap between germline ends came to 11 bases. Germline V gene sequence: CDR1 MDHEN, CDR2 SYDVKM. In DNA, the CDR3 is TGTGCCAGCAGCCGCGGGGGGGACACTGAAGCTTTCTTT. Translating it yields CASSRGGDTEAFF.

The V call is TRBV3-1, the J call TRBJ2-4; 9 bases agree with TRBD1. Germline CDR1 LGHDT, CDR2 YNNKEL (reference sequence). The CDR3 spans 17 residues. V lost 0 bases to trimming and J lost 6 bases; unmatched junction nucleotides: 9. This chain's CDR3 is CASSQDWTGEPLNIQYF. CDR3 bases: TGTGCCAGCAGCCAAGATTGGACAGGGGAGCCCCTAAACATTCAGTACTTC.

There are a few counts of this clonotype. The genes are TRBV13 and TRBJ1-2; the D gene is possibly TRBD1 (5 bases). The CDR3 runs 14 residues. V gave up 0 bases and J gave up 5 bases, with 10 bases separating them. The germline V gene encodes CDR1 PRHDT and CDR2 FYEKMQ (reference sequence). CDR3 DNA sequence: TGTGCCAGCAGCTTAGGGGGGGAGTTGTATGGCTACACCTTC. Translation: CASSLGGELYGYTF.

In this sample, this clonotype turned up a few times. V usage is TRBV29-1 and J usage is TRBJ2-5; D is uncertain. Germline-derived CDR1 and CDR2 are SQVTM and ANQGSEA. The CDR3 consists of 14 residues. Trimming cost V 4 bases and J 2 bases, with 14 bases left between them. The CDR3 loop reads CSVGFRLVQETQYF. In DNA, the CDR3 is TGCAGCGTTGGATTTAGGCTAGTACAAGAGACCCAGTACTTC.

In its sample, this clonotype was seen many times. The rearrangement joins TRBV20-1 to TRBJ2-5, with 8 bases identical to TRBD1. Germline CDR1 reads DFQATT; CDR2 reads SNEGSKA (reference sequence). V shed 3 bases, J shed 5 bases, and the junction held 5 bases outside the gene matches. This CDR3 contains 13 residues. The CDR3 protein is CSASDRGVETQYF. DNA of the CDR3: TGCAGTGCTAGTGACAGGGGAGTGGAGACCCAGTACTTC.